Below, 27 T cell receptor beta chains from the same sample are listed, as sequenced in a study of vaccination effects on CD4 cells after COVID-19. This table comes from immunoSEQ multiplex PCR, and its TCRdb copy is limited to in-frame clones, with some not included. The sample lists 40,000 or so clones; approximately 74% were seen once. Cultured cells yielded isolated CD4+ T cells after around 9 days. Their cognate antigens are unknown. The starting material was CD4+ T cells from PBMCs cultured without peptide, obtained before COVID-19 vaccination. The receptors shown here come from a human donor who received a COVID-19 vaccine.

This clone was detected only a few times. CDR3 amino acids: CASSPDITEAFF. The DNA of the CDR3 is TGTGCCAGCAGCCCAGATATCACTGAAGCTTTCTTT. The gene calls are TRBV7-9 and TRBJ1-1; D uncertain. V lost 5 bases and J lost 4, with 8 bases in between. Per germline, CDR1 SEHNR and CDR2 FQNEAQ (reference sequence). CDR3 length: 12 residues.

This rearrangement joins TRBV7-2 to TRBJ2-1; 8 bases fit TRBD1. The germline gives CDR1 SGHTA, CDR2 FQGNSA. The CDR3 sequence is 15 residues long. V was pared by 1 base and J by 9 bases, with 8 bases of the junction left unmatched. The CDR3 sequence is CASSLVFGQGGEQFF. Written as DNA, the CDR3 is TGTGCCAGCAGCTTAGTATTCGGACAGGGCGGTGAGCAGTTCTTC.

The chain couples TRBV27 to TRBJ2-7; D is uncertain. CDR3 length: 14 residues. The V and J ends lost 0 bases and 2 bases respectively, with 8 bases between them. Per the germline V gene, CDR1 is MNHEY and CDR2 is SMNVEV (reference sequence). CDR3 in amino acids: CASSLSRRTYEQYF. Written as DNA, the CDR3 is TGTGCCAGCAGTTTATCGAGACGGACCTACGAGCAGTACTTC.

The CDR3 loop reads CASSQDRPNTGELFF. CDR3 in DNA: TGTGCCAGCAGCCAAGATCGGCCGAACACCGGGGAGCTGTTTTTT. The chain employs TRBV14 and TRBJ2-2; no clear D gene. CDR3 length: 15 residues. V was clipped by 0 bases and J by 0 bases, with 5 bases between them. CDR1 and CDR2 (germline): SGHDN, FVKESK.

This chain uses TRBV12-3 or TRBV12-4 with TRBJ2-7, with D unresolved. V lost 6 bases and J 3 bases, leaving 6 bases between the germline ends. The length of the CDR3 is 11 residues. In nucleotides, the CDR3 is TGTGCCAGCAGCCCGAGCTACGAGCAGTACTTC. As protein: CASSPSYEQYF.

This chain links TRBV3-1 (or the pseudogene TRBV3-2) with TRBJ1-2; 9 bases fit TRBD1. Germline CDR1 LGHDT, CDR2 YNNKEL (reference sequence). The CDR3 runs 16 residues. V lost 8 bases and J lost 6; bases outside the gene matches: 16. Written as DNA, the CDR3 is TGTGCCAGCCCCCCGGTCAGGGGACAGGGCTTTAATGGCTACACCTTC. This codes for CASPPVRGQGFNGYTF.

The V call is TRBV5-4, the J call TRBJ1-2; D not certain. This CDR3 has 14 residues. Germline CDR1 is SGHNT and CDR2 is YYREEE (reference sequence). V was trimmed by 1 base and J by 8 bases, leaving 15 bases between them. CDR3: CASSLYEEGGGYTF. CDR3 nucleotide sequence: TGTGCCAGCAGCTTGTATGAAGAGGGCGGCGGCTACACCTTC.

This chain uses TRBV28 with TRBJ2-2; D remains unclear. CDR1 and CDR2 (germline): MDHEN, SYDVKM. The V end was cut by 0 bases, the J end by 1 base, with 6 bases between. CDR3 length equals 15 residues. CDR3 DNA sequence: TGTGCCAGCAGTTTATGGCAAAGGAACACCGGGGAGCTGTTTTTT. Translated: CASSLWQRNTGELFF.

This clone turned up a few times. J is TRBJ1-2 and V is TRBV3-1 (or the pseudogene TRBV3-2), with 7 bases lining up with TRBD1. After removal of 3 bases from V and 8 bases from J, the junction contained 9 bases not matched to a gene. The CDR3 sequence is 14 residues long. Germline V gives CDR1 LGHDT, CDR2 YNNKEL (reference sequence). DNA for the CDR3: TGTGCCAGCAGCCAGAGGGGGCAGGGGCAAGGCTACACCTTC. Translation gives CASSQRGQGQGYTF.

The rearrangement links TRBV25-1 to TRBJ2-7; D might be TRBD2 (6 bases). The CDR3 is 14 residues long. Looked up from germline, CDR1 is MGHDK and CDR2 is SYGVNS. Trimming removed 1 base from V and 7 bases from J, with 14 bases in between. CDR3 amino acids: CASSESAATREQYF. The CDR3 DNA follows: TGTGCCAGCAGTGAATCAGCGGCGACTAGGGAGCAGTACTTC.

The chain links TRBV15 to TRBJ2-7, with 11 bases aligning to TRBD2. The CDR3 spans 16 residues. Germline V lookup: CDR1 LNHNV, CDR2 YYDKDF (reference sequence). The J segment lost 2 bases and the V segment lost 0 bases, leaving 3 bases of the junction unmatched. In nucleotides, the CDR3 is TGTGCCACCAGCAGAGAACTAGCGGGAGCACCCTACGAGCAGTACTTC. Amino acids: CATSRELAGAPYEQYF. The variable domain in full, completed from reference TRBV15 and TRBJ2-7, reads DAMVIQNPRYQVTQFGKPVTLSCSQTLNHNVMYWYQQKSSQAPKLLFHYYDKDFNNEADTPDNFQSRRPNTSFCFLDIRSPGLGDTAMYLCATSRELAGAPYEQYFGPGTRLTVT.

The gene calls are TRBV7-2 and TRBJ2-5; D call uncertain. The CDR3 sequence is 14 residues long. Germline V gives CDR1 SGHTA, CDR2 FQGNSA. V shed 5 bases and J shed 4 bases, with 14 bases lying between them. The CDR3 nucleotides read TGTGCCAGCAGCCCCCCCGGTGATCGAGAGACCCAGTACTTC. Translation gives CASSPPGDRETQYF.

The chain is built from TRBV5-1 and TRBJ2-7, with TRBD2 matching over 8 bases. Losses at the gene ends were 5 bases for V and 6 bases for J; bases not matched to a gene: 10. Germline loops: CDR1 SGHRS, CDR2 YFSETQ. This CDR3 region has 14 residues. CDR3: CASSGGSGSFEQYF. The CDR3 nucleotides are TGCGCCAGCAGTGGGGGGAGCGGGAGCTTCGAGCAGTACTTC. Looking up the rest from reference TRBV5-1 and TRBJ2-7 gives the full variable domain: KAGVTQTPRYLIKTRGQQVTLSCSPISGHRSVSWYQQTPGQGLQFLFEYFSETQRNKGNFPGRFSGRQFSNSRSEMNVSTLELGDSALYLCASSGGSGSFEQYFGPGTRLTVT.

The genes are TRBV3-1 (or the pseudogene TRBV3-2) and TRBJ1-3; D is undetermined. The V gene's germline CDR1 is LGHDT and CDR2 YNNKEL (reference sequence). Trimming pared 1 base from V and 0 bases from J, leaving 7 bases between. This CDR3 has 15 amino acids. CDR3 DNA sequence: TGTGCCAGCAGCCAAGGGGTAATCTCTGGAAACACCATATATTTT. Translating gives CASSQGVISGNTIYF.

This chain connects TRBV11-2 to TRBJ1-1; weak D call: TRBD1 (5 bases). V was trimmed by 4 bases and J by 4 bases, leaving 10 bases between them. The CDR3 is 13 residues long. Germline lookup yields CDR1 SGHAT and CDR2 FQNNGV. The CDR3 DNA reads as TGTGCCAGCAGCTGGGGACGGTTCACTGAAGCTTTCTTT. It encodes CASSWGRFTEAFF. The full variable domain, in which reference TRBV11-2 and TRBJ1-1 provide the parts outside the CDR3, is EAGVAQSPRYKIIEKRQSVAFWCNPISGHATLYWYQQILGQGPKLLIQFQNNGVVDDSQLPKDRFSAERLKGVDSTLKIQPAKLEDSAVYLCASSWGRFTEAFFGQGTRLTVV.

In regard to this clone: Without the conserved terminal phenylalanine or tryptophan, this CDR3 likely stems from a read error. The limits of the CDR3 on the DNA are not certain, so only TCRdb's listed CDR3 is given. V and J are TRBV2 and TRBJ1-1. The CDR3 length is 12 residues, termini included. Germline lookup yields CDR1 SNHLY and CDR2 FYNNEI. The CDR3 is CASSVYGYQVSV.

This clone has more than one count but fewer than ten. This chain links TRBV28 with TRBJ1-1; D is ambiguous. With 6 bases removed from V and 1 base from J, the gap between germline ends came to 12 bases. CDR3 size: 14 residues. Germline values: CDR1 MDHEN, CDR2 SYDVKM. The CDR3 DNA is TGTGCCAGCAGCTCCCATGCGAGGAACACTGAAGCTTTCTTT. Its protein is CASSSHARNTEAFF.

J is TRBJ2-1 and V is TRBV7-8, with D perhaps TRBD1 (6 bases). The CDR3 is made up of 18 amino acids. V dropped 1 base and J dropped 6 bases, with 22 bases sitting between them. Germline values: CDR1 SGHVS, CDR2 FQNEAQ. In nucleotides, the CDR3 is TGTGCCAGCAGCTTAGGGGGGCGATATACCCGGGACACCAATGAGCAGTTCTTC. Translated, it gives CASSLGGRYTRDTNEQFF.

This chain links TRBV10-3 with TRBJ1-4; TRBD1 is a possible D gene (5 bases). The CDR3 is made up of 14 amino acids. V was clipped by 10 bases and J by 5 bases, with 17 bases between them. From germline, CDR1 is ENHRY and CDR2 SYGVKD. This CDR3 is CATTTGGRNEKLFF. The CDR3 DNA sequence: TGTGCCACCACGACTGGGGGGAGGAATGAAAAACTGTTTTTT.

This clone has only a few counts. The J gene is TRBJ2-1, the V gene TRBV18; 15 bases map to TRBD2. Germline V gene sequence: CDR1 KGHSH, CDR2 LQKENI. The CDR3 consists of 19 residues. Trimming cost V 0 bases and J 10 bases; bases outside gene matches: 13. CDR3 residues: CASSPPSGTSGGLKGEQFF. The CDR3 nucleotides read TGTGCCAGCTCACCACCATCCGGGACTAGCGGGGGGTTGAAAGGCGAGCAGTTCTTC.

In the case of this clone: A read error may produce the germline difference seen at one junction end. V gene TRBV7-7 combines with J gene TRBJ2-1; TRBD2 matches 9 bases. The CDR3 has 16 residues. From germline, CDR1 is SSHAT and CDR2 FNYEAQ (reference sequence). The CDR3 DNA reads TGTGCTAGCAGCCCATTAGGACTAGCGATTTACAATGAGCAGTTCTTC. Translated, it gives CASSPLGLAIYNEQFF.

The chain employs TRBV28 and TRBJ2-4; a possible D gene is TRBD1 (6 bases). Germline V gives CDR1 MDHEN, CDR2 SYDVKM. The CDR3 covers 15 residues. V was trimmed by 6 bases and J by 2 bases, leaving 14 bases between them. CDR3 region: CASSSGVLSKNIQYF. The CDR3 DNA reads TGTGCCAGCAGCTCAGGGGTACTGTCCAAAAACATTCAGTACTTC.

Here the CDR3 reads CASSLGLDEQYF. CDR3 coding DNA: TGCGCCAGCAGCTTGGGTTTGGACGAGCAGTACTTC. The rearrangement uses TRBV5-1 and TRBJ2-7; the D is unclear. The germline V gene encodes CDR1 SGHRS and CDR2 YFSETQ. Trimming pared 0 bases from V and 5 bases from J, leaving 6 bases between. The CDR3 sequence is 12 residues long. Full variable domain (rest looked up from reference TRBV5-1 and TRBJ2-7): KAGVTQTPRYLIKTRGQQVTLSCSPISGHRSVSWYQQTPGQGLQFLFEYFSETQRNKGNFPGRFSGRQFSNSRSEMNVSTLELGDSALYLCASSLGLDEQYFGPGTRLTVT.

The J gene is TRBJ1-3, the V gene TRBV3-1 (or the pseudogene TRBV3-2); D possibly corresponds to TRBD1 (6 bases). Germline V gene data show CDR1 as LGHDT and CDR2 as YNNKEL (reference sequence). The CDR3 contains 18 residues. V shed 4 bases and J shed 0 bases, with 19 bases lying between them. CDR3 amino acids: CASSRGQTTGSSGNTIYF. DNA for the CDR3: TGTGCCAGCAGCCGGGGGCAGACCACAGGTAGCTCTGGAAACACCATATATTTT.

This chain connects TRBV4-1 to TRBJ1-2; 7 bases map to TRBD1. The CDR3 consists of 16 residues. V lost 4 bases, J lost 4 bases, and 12 bases stayed unmatched. CDR1 is MGHRA and CDR2 is YSYEKL in the germline V gene. DNA for the CDR3: TGCGCCAGCAGCCCACGGGCCCAGACAGGGTCCTATGGCTACACCTTC. Translating it yields CASSPRAQTGSYGYTF.

The gene calls are TRBV28 and TRBJ1-2, with no clear D. Germline CDR1 and CDR2: MDHEN and SYDVKM. The V gene lost 3 bases and the J gene lost 3 bases, with 17 bases spanning the gap. The length of the CDR3 is 16 residues. The CDR3 DNA follows: TGTGCCAGCAGTTTTGCCCCACCCCCTCGGGACTATGGCTACACCTTC. This gives the protein CASSFAPPPRDYGYTF.

The chain carries TRBV5-1 and TRBJ2-3; 8 bases match TRBD2. From germline, CDR1 is SGHRS and CDR2 YFSETQ. CDR3 size: 19 residues. Trimming at V came to 0 bases and at J to 0 bases, leaving 12 bases not matched to a gene. CDR3 residues: CASSLASGGRPTSTDTQYF. CDR3 nucleotide sequence: TGCGCCAGCAGCTTGGCCTCTGGCGGGAGGCCGACTAGCACAGATACGCAGTATTTT.